This entry is about one T cell receptor (beta chain). The source of the sample is a study of control samples from healthy donors and cancer patients. This CDR3 has 14 amino acids. V lost 0 bases, J lost 3 bases, and 9 bases lay in between. CDR1 and CDR2 from the germline V gene are SGHRS and YFSETQ. Only in-frame clones appear in the TCRdb table, and some are missing; sequencing was by immunoSEQ multiplex PCR. The profile covers 150,000 to 200,000 clones, with over 85% appearing a single time and around 12% taken by the ten largest. The specimen sequenced was blood. This receptor was identified in a man aged 25 to 45 in good health. This chain joins TRBV5-1 and TRBJ1-2; D gene uncertain. CDR3 in amino acids: CASSLAAYDYGYTF. DNA for the CDR3: TGCGCCAGCAGCTTGGCCGCCTACGACTATGGCTACACCTTC.